This T cell receptor (beta chain) stems from a study of graft-versus-host responses after intestinal transplantation. Background on the study: Recipients were all induced with anti-thymocyte globulin, then given tacrolimus and steroids for about three years.

The assay was immunoSEQ multiplex PCR, and TCRdb's table has in-frame clones only and misses some. The table shows 85,000 to 100,000 clones, with under 95% occurring only once. Broader study findings: Where graft-donor T cell macrochimerism was present, patients had high graft-versus-host to host-versus-graft clonal ratios in allografts. Researchers found GvH clones in recipient marrow, and some showed up first in ileum or blood.

Note on this clone: No antigen is known for it.

The V end was cut by 2 bases, the J end by 5 bases, with 13 bases between. CDR1 and CDR2 from the germline V gene are MNHEY and SMNVEV (reference sequence). The CDR3 has 14 residues. The sample in question was unstimulated CD4+ T cells sorted from spleen or lymph node cells, obtained before transplant. The rearrangement joins TRBV27 to TRBJ2-7, with D possibly TRBD1 on 5 matching bases. This sequence was found in a human donor who was the organ donor for an intestinal transplant. The DNA for the CDR3 is TGTGCCAGCAGTTTAAGGGGCAGGGTCCACGAGCAGTACTTC. Translating it yields CASSLRGRVHEQYF.